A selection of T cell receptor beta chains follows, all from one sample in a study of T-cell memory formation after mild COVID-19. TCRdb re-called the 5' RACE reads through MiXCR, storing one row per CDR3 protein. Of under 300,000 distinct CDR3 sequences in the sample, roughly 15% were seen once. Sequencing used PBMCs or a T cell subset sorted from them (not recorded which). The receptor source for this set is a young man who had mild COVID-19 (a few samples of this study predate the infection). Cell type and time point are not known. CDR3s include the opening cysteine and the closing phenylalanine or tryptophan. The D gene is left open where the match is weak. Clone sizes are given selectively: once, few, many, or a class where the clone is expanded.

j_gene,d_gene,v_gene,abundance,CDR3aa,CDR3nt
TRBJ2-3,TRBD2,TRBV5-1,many,CASSETLTSGEHTQYF,TGCGCCAGCAGCGAGACACTGACTAGCGGGGAGCATACGCAGTATTTT
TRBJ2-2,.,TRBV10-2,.,CASTPQRTDTGELFF,TGCGCCAGCACACCCCAACGGACAGACACCGGGGAGCTGTTTTTT
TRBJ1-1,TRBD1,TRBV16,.,CASSQRQGGPRTTEAFF,TGTGCCAGCAGCCAAAGACAGGGGGGCCCTCGGACCACTGAAGCTTTCTTT
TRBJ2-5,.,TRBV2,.,CASGKVRETQYF,TGTGCCAGCGGCAAGGTCAGGGAGACCCAGTACTTC
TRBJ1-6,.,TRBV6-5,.,CASSDRTMPPLHF,TGTGCCAGCAGTGACAGGACTATGCCACCCCTCCACTTT
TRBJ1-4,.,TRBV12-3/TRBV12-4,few,CASSLYGKLFF,TGTGCCAGCAGTTTGTACGGAAAACTGTTTTTT
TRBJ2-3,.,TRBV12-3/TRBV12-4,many,CASSLARSWRGASTDTQYF,TGTGCCAGCAGTTTAGCGCGGTCGTGGCGGGGTGCTAGCACAGATACGCAGTATTTT
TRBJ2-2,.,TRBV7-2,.,CASSFARETGELFF,TGTGCCAGCAGCTTCGCCAGGGAGACCGGGGAGCTGTTTTTT
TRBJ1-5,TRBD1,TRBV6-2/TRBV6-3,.,CASRRTGNNQPQHF,TGTGCCAGCCGGAGGACAGGGAACAATCAGCCCCAGCATTTT
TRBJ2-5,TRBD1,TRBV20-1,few,CSATPTPGQGWGLGQETQYF,TGCAGTGCTACCCCAACCCCGGGACAGGGATGGGGATTGGGGCAAGAGACCCAGTACTTC
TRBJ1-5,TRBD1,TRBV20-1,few,CSAPTGANQPQHF,TGCAGTGCGCCGACAGGGGCTAATCAGCCCCAGCATTTT
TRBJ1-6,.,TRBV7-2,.,CASSFRVGNSPLHF,TGTGCCAGCAGCTTCCGGGTCGGTAATTCACCCCTCCACTTT
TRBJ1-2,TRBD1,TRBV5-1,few,CASSLGFGTGQGYTF,TGCGCCAGCAGCTTGGGCTTCGGGACAGGGCAAGGCTACACCTTC
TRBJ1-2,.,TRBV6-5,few,CASSYSSDYGYTF,TGTGCCAGCAGTTACTCTTCGGATTATGGCTACACCTTC
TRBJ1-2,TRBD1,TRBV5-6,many,CASSSGQGVPYGYTF,TGTGCCAGCAGCTCGGGACAGGGGGTACCCTATGGCTACACCTTC
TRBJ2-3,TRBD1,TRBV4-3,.,CASSQEGGNTQYF,TGCGCCAGCAGCCAAGAAGGGGGCAACACGCAGTATTTT
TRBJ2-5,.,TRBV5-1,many,CASSSLLIPVQETQYF,TGCGCCAGCAGCTCCCTCCTTATACCAGTTCAAGAGACCCAGTACTTC
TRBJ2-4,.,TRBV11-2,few,CATRGPRRGIQYF,TGTGCCACCCGAGGGCCTCGAAGGGGAATTCAGTACTTC
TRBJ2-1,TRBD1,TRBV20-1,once,CSTPDRGHNEQFF,TGCAGTACACCGGACAGGGGGCACAATGAGCAGTTCTTC
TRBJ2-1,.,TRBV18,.,CASSPRQNEQFF,TGTGCCAGCTCACCGCGACAGAATGAGCAGTTCTTC
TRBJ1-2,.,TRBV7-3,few,CASSSIGGDGYTF,TGTGCCAGCAGCTCCATCGGGGGCGATGGCTACACCTTC
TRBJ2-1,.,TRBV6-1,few,CASSEVGGSNEQFF,TGTGCCAGCAGTGAAGTTGGGGGGTCGAATGAGCAGTTCTTC
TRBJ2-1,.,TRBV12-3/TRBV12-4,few,CASSPRTHEQFF,TGTGCCAGCAGTCCCCGGACACATGAGCAGTTCTTC
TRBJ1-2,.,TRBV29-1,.,CSVAGQGRLYGYTF,TGCAGCGTTGCGGGCCAGGGGAGATTGTATGGCTACACCTTC
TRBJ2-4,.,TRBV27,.,CASSLVAKNIQYF,TGTGCCAGCAGTTTGGTAGCCAAAAACATTCAGTACTTC
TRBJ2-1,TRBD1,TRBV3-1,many,CASSPWTGGINEQFF,TGTGCCAGCAGCCCGTGGACAGGGGGGATCAATGAGCAGTTCTTC
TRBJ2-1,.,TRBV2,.,CASSVGARYNEQFF,TGTGCCAGCAGTGTGGGGGCTCGCTACAATGAGCAGTTCTTC
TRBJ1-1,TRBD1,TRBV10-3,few,CAISKGQGGTEAFF,TGTGCCATCAGTAAAGGACAGGGCGGCACTGAAGCTTTCTTT
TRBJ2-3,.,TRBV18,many,CASSLRTAPDTQYF,TGTGCCAGCTCACTCCGGACAGCTCCAGATACGCAGTATTTT
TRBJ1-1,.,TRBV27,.,CASSLFGGMGTEAFF,TGTGCCAGCAGTTTATTCGGGGGTATGGGCACTGAAGCTTTCTTT
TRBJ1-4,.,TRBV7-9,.,CASSSTERGEKLFF,TGTGCCAGCAGCTCAACGGAGAGGGGTGAAAAACTGTTTTTT
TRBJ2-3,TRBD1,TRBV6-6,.,CASSLGTASTDTQYF,TGTGCCAGCAGCCTGGGGACAGCTAGCACAGATACGCAGTATTTT
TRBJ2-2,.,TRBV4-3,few,CASSQQGATGELFF,TGCGCCAGCAGCCAACAAGGAGCCACCGGGGAGCTGTTTTTT
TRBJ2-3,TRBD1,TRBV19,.,CASSIKDRNTDTQYF,TGTGCCAGTAGTATAAAGGACAGGAACACAGATACGCAGTATTTT
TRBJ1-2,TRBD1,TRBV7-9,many,CASSLGRLRDSNYGYTF,TGTGCCAGCAGCTTAGGGCGGCTTAGGGACAGCAACTATGGCTACACCTTC
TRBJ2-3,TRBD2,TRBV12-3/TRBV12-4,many,CASNPISGGATDTQYF,TGTGCCAGCAACCCTATAAGCGGGGGGGCTACAGATACGCAGTATTTT